One sample yielded the 8 T cell receptor beta chains listed below, sequenced in a study of Ad26.COV2.S vaccination and SARS-CoV-2 variants. Using immunoSEQ multiplex PCR, the repertoire was profiled, and TCRdb retains in-frame clones only, with some absent. The repertoire holds 350,000 to 500,000 clones, with about 90% as singletons. Stated treatment: 15 to 20 received Ad26.COV2.S at low or high dose, single or two shots; about 5 received placebo; per-sample allocation not given. Repertoires come from day 63 after the first vaccine or placebo injection. The sample was peripheral blood, taken in a trial of Ad26.COV2.S vaccine versus placebo. The source of these receptors is a person aged 18-65 years who received the Ad26.COV2.S COVID-19 vaccine or a placebo.

The chain has TRBV11-3 and TRBJ2-1, with D possibly TRBD1 on 5 matching bases. The CDR3 consists of 14 residues. Deletions cut 2 bases from V and 8 bases from J, with 13 bases between. Germline V gene data show CDR1 as SGHNT and CDR2 as YENEEA. As DNA, the CDR3 is TGTGCCAGCAGCTTATCGGCAGGGTCGGATGAGCAGTTCTTC. Amino acids: CASSLSAGSDEQFF.

V is TRBV28 and J is TRBJ2-5, with TRBD2 as a possible D gene (6 bases). Germline V lookup: CDR1 MDHEN, CDR2 SYDVKM. The CDR3 consists of 17 residues. The germline V and J ends were trimmed by 0 bases and 1 base, with 15 bases remaining between them. The DNA for the CDR3 is TGTGCCAGCAGTTTATGGGACGGGAGTGTGGGCCAAGAGACCCAGTACTTC. Protein product: CASSLWDGSVGQETQYF.

The chain recombines TRBV19 with TRBJ2-1; TRBD2 matches at 8 bases. V dropped 2 bases and J dropped 8; count of bases not matched to a gene: 8. The CDR3 contains 15 residues. Germline assignment: CDR1 LNHDA and CDR2 SQIVND (reference sequence). CDR3 protein: CASSIFGREVDEQFF. The DNA of the CDR3 is TGTGCCAGTAGTATATTTGGGCGGGAGGTTGATGAGCAGTTCTTC.

The gene calls are TRBV7-2 and TRBJ2-4; the D gene is possibly TRBD1 (6 bases). Deletions cut 5 bases from V and 0 bases from J, with 11 bases between. The CDR3 sequence is 15 residues long. Looked up from germline, CDR1 is SGHTA and CDR2 is FQGNSA. This CDR3 is CASSARGGAKNIQYF. The CDR3 coding sequence is TGTGCCAGCAGCGCCAGAGGGGGAGCCAAAAACATTCAGTACTTC.

This rearrangement joins TRBV19 to TRBJ1-4; D gene unclear. This CDR3 contains 16 residues. Trimming left V 5 bases short and J 8 bases short, with 21 bases between. The germline V gene encodes CDR1 LNHDA and CDR2 SQIVND (reference sequence). The CDR3 sequence: CASSPRVGQVKEKLFF. DNA for the CDR3: TGTGCCAGTAGTCCGCGAGTTGGCCAGGTTAAGGAAAAACTGTTTTTT.

The chain's CDR3 is CASSISSGSPREQYF. DNA for the CDR3: TGTGCCAGTAGTATTAGCAGCGGGAGTCCCCGCGAGCAGTACTTC. The V and J genes are TRBV19 and TRBJ2-7; 8 bases are shared with TRBD2. Germline CDR1 is LNHDA and CDR2 is SQIVND (reference sequence). The CDR3 is 15 amino acids. V lost 3 bases and J lost 6; bases outside the gene matches: 10.

Here the CDR3 DNA reads TGTGCCACCAGTCTAAGAGGTCCGTCCTACAATGAGCAGTTCTTC. It specifies CATSLRGPSYNEQFF. The rearrangement links TRBV24-1 to TRBJ2-1; no clear D. Germline values: CDR1 KGHDR, CDR2 SFDVKD. CDR3 length: 15 residues. With 6 bases removed from V and 1 base from J, the gap between germline ends came to 12 bases.

The chain has TRBV6-4 and TRBJ2-1, with a tentative D call TRBD2 (6 bases). The CDR3 consists of 14 residues. Trimming pared 2 bases from V and 4 bases from J, leaving 9 bases between. Germline CDR1 is MRHNA and CDR2 is SNTAGT. DNA of the CDR3: TGTGCCAGCAGTGACGGGGACTCGTACAATGAGCAGTTCTTC. This codes for CASSDGDSYNEQFF.